These T cell receptor beta chains were read from a single sample in a study of blood T cell repertoires in COVID-19. Clones were sequenced by immunoSEQ multiplex PCR, and TCRdb holds only the in-frame ones, with some missing. The sample shows 150,000 or so clones, 70% to 85% of them seen only once. Sequenced sample: peripheral blood. The source of these receptors is a man aged 60 to 69 with COVID-19, enrolled during active disease. Each CDR3 is given with its conserved first and last residue. Fields, in order: clone size, J gene, D gene, V gene, CDR3 DNA, CDR3 protein. The D gene is left open where the match is weak. A clone size is listed for some rows: how often the clone was seen (once, few, many), or a class if it is expanded.

clone size: NA; J gene: TRBJ2-1; D gene: TRBD2; V gene: TRBV19; CDR3 DNA: TGTGCCAGTAGTATTTTTGGGATAGTAGCGGGAGTGTCCAATGAGCAGTTCTTC; CDR3 protein: CASSIFGIVAGVSNEQFF
clone size: NA; J gene: TRBJ1-1; D gene: NA; V gene: TRBV7-8; CDR3 DNA: TGTGCCAGCAGCCCCCTGGGAGGGGGGGCCGGTGGTGGCACTGAAGCTTTCTTT; CDR3 protein: CASSPLGGGAGGGTEAFF
clone size: NA; J gene: TRBJ2-5; D gene: NA; V gene: TRBV7-8; CDR3 DNA: TGTGCCAGCAGCTCACGGGATCTAGCGAGGGAAGAGACCCAGTACTTC; CDR3 protein: CASSSRDLAREETQYF
clone size: NA; J gene: TRBJ2-7; D gene: NA; V gene: TRBV5-1; CDR3 DNA: TGCGCCAGCAGCTTGGGTGTGGGCGGAGGGAACTACGAGCAGTACTTC; CDR3 protein: CASSLGVGGGNYEQYF
clone size: NA; J gene: TRBJ2-3; D gene: TRBD2; V gene: TRBV7-2; CDR3 DNA: TGTGCCAGCATCGATACTCCCGGGGGGGGCGGGGATACGCAGTATTTT; CDR3 protein: CASIDTPGGGGDTQYF
clone size: NA; J gene: TRBJ2-3; D gene: NA; V gene: TRBV5-4; CDR3 DNA: TGTGCTTACCGGGGGGCAGATTGGACAGATACGCAGTATTTT; CDR3 protein: CAYRGADWTDTQYF
clone size: NA; J gene: TRBJ1-2; D gene: TRBD1; V gene: TRBV24-1; CDR3 DNA: TGTGCCACCAGTGACCCGGGACAGGTCGGTGGTAACTATGGCTACACCTTC; CDR3 protein: CATSDPGQVGGNYGYTF
clone size: NA; J gene: TRBJ2-1; D gene: NA; V gene: TRBV12-5; CDR3 DNA: TGTGCTAGTGGTTTGGTCCGGGTTAACAATGAGCAGTTCTTC; CDR3 protein: CASGLVRVNNEQFF
clone size: NA; J gene: TRBJ2-7; D gene: NA; V gene: TRBV10-3; CDR3 DNA: TGTGCCATCATGGAAGGGGCATCCTACGAGCAGTACTTC; CDR3 protein: CAIMEGASYEQYF
clone size: NA; J gene: TRBJ1-1; D gene: NA; V gene: TRBV5-5; CDR3 DNA: TGTGCCAGCAGCATCCCGGGACAAGTGAACACTGAAGCTTTCTTT; CDR3 protein: CASSIPGQVNTEAFF
clone size: NA; J gene: TRBJ2-7; D gene: NA; V gene: TRBV24-1; CDR3 DNA: TGTGCCACCAGTGATTCCGGGACATCCCGCGACGAGCAGTACTTC; CDR3 protein: CATSDSGTSRDEQYF
clone size: NA; J gene: TRBJ1-1; D gene: NA; V gene: TRBV7-2; CDR3 DNA: TGTGCCAGCAGCTTAAGACTCTCCGAGGGCACTGAAGCTTTCTTT; CDR3 protein: CASSLRLSEGTEAFF
clone size: NA; J gene: TRBJ1-2; D gene: TRBD1; V gene: TRBV5-8; CDR3 DNA: TGTGCCAGCAGCCAACGGACAGGGGATGGCTACACCTTC; CDR3 protein: CASSQRTGDGYTF
clone size: NA; J gene: TRBJ2-7; D gene: NA; V gene: TRBV7-2; CDR3 DNA: TGTGCCAGCAGCTTAGCTCTCTCCCGAAGGGGATCGTTAGAATACGAGCAGTACTTC; CDR3 protein: CASSLALSRRGSLEYEQYF
clone size: once; J gene: TRBJ1-4; D gene: NA; V gene: TRBV7-9; CDR3 DNA: TGTGCCAGCAGCTTATCCGGGGTTGGAGAGGAAAAACTGTTTTTT; CDR3 protein: CASSLSGVGEEKLFF
clone size: NA; J gene: TRBJ2-5; D gene: NA; V gene: TRBV7-8; CDR3 DNA: TGTGCCAGCAGCTTAGTGAGAGGGGGCCAAGAGACCCAGTACTTC; CDR3 protein: CASSLVRGGQETQYF
clone size: NA; J gene: TRBJ1-1; D gene: NA; V gene: TRBV6-5; CDR3 DNA: TGTGCCAGCAGAAGGACTCACAGGGTCAATGAAGCTTTCTTT; CDR3 protein: CASRRTHRVNEAFF
clone size: NA; J gene: TRBJ2-1; D gene: NA; V gene: TRBV4-1; CDR3 DNA: TGCGCCAGCAGCCGCTCAGGGGGGCAGTACAATGAGCAGTTCTTC; CDR3 protein: CASSRSGGQYNEQFF
clone size: NA; J gene: TRBJ2-3; D gene: TRBD2; V gene: TRBV13; CDR3 DNA: TGTGCCAGCAGCTTCCGGACTAGCGGGGGGGAGGGCACAGATACGCAGTATTTT; CDR3 protein: CASSFRTSGGEGTDTQYF
clone size: NA; J gene: TRBJ2-2; D gene: NA; V gene: TRBV6-5; CDR3 DNA: TGTGCCAGCAGTTCGCAGGGAAGGACCAACACCGGGGAGCTGTTTTTT; CDR3 protein: CASSSQGRTNTGELFF
clone size: NA; J gene: TRBJ1-2; D gene: NA; V gene: TRBV4-1; CDR3 DNA: TGCGCCAGCAGCCAAGACGGGGGGGTTTTTGGCTACACCTTC; CDR3 protein: CASSQDGGVFGYTF
clone size: NA; J gene: TRBJ1-1; D gene: NA; V gene: TRBV5-6; CDR3 DNA: TGTGCCAGCAGCCCCGGGCCCGGGATCAACACTGAAGCTTTCTTT; CDR3 protein: CASSPGPGINTEAFF
clone size: NA; J gene: TRBJ1-1; D gene: NA; V gene: TRBV30; CDR3 DNA: TGTGCCTGGAACCTTGACAGACTGAACACTGAAGCTTTCTTT; CDR3 protein: CAWNLDRLNTEAFF
clone size: NA; J gene: TRBJ1-1; D gene: NA; V gene: TRBV6-5; CDR3 DNA: TGTGCCAGCAGTTACTCGATTGGAGCGGGGGGGACTGAAGCTTTCTTT; CDR3 protein: CASSYSIGAGGTEAFF
clone size: NA; J gene: TRBJ1-5; D gene: TRBD1; V gene: TRBV6-2/TRBV6-3; CDR3 DNA: TGTGCCAGCAGCCGACAGGGAAATCAGCCCCAGCATTTT; CDR3 protein: CASSRQGNQPQHF
clone size: NA; J gene: TRBJ1-2; D gene: TRBD1; V gene: TRBV6-5; CDR3 DNA: TGTGCCAGCAGTTACTCGACAGGGGGTGGCGGCTACACCTTC; CDR3 protein: CASSYSTGGGGYTF
clone size: NA; J gene: TRBJ1-2; D gene: NA; V gene: TRBV6-5; CDR3 DNA: TGTGCCAGCTCCTGGCACGGGGGAATTGGCTACACCTTC; CDR3 protein: CASSWHGGIGYTF
clone size: few; J gene: TRBJ1-6; D gene: NA; V gene: TRBV1; CDR3 DNA: TGCACCAGCAGCCCCAACCCGTTTGCGGAATATAATTCACCCCTCCACTTT; CDR3 protein: CTSSPNPFAEYNSPLHF
clone size: NA; J gene: TRBJ1-2; D gene: TRBD1; V gene: TRBV28; CDR3 DNA: TGTGCCAGCAGTTTCCCGGGACAGGCCTCCCCTATTGGGGGCTACACCTTC; CDR3 protein: CASSFPGQASPIGGYTF
clone size: NA; J gene: TRBJ1-4; D gene: NA; V gene: TRBV9; CDR3 DNA: TGTGCCAGCAGCTCCGGACAGCCTAGGGAAAAACTGTTTTTT; CDR3 protein: CASSSGQPREKLFF
clone size: NA; J gene: TRBJ2-3; D gene: TRBD2; V gene: TRBV7-2; CDR3 DNA: TGTGCCAGCAGCTTAGCGTTACCTCTAGCGGGTAGCACAGATACGCAGTATTTT; CDR3 protein: CASSLALPLAGSTDTQYF
clone size: once; J gene: TRBJ1-4; D gene: NA; V gene: TRBV27; CDR3 DNA: TGTGCCAGCAGTCCGGACAGCGCAACTAATGAAAAACTGTTTTTT; CDR3 protein: CASSPDSATNEKLFF
clone size: NA; J gene: TRBJ1-5; D gene: TRBD1; V gene: TRBV2; CDR3 DNA: TGTGCCAGCAGGGAGGACAGGTTAAATCAGCCCCAGCATTTT; CDR3 protein: CASREDRLNQPQHF
clone size: NA; J gene: TRBJ1-6; D gene: TRBD1; V gene: TRBV28; CDR3 DNA: TGTGCCAGCAGTCCACTTATTAGGGGGGGGACAGGCCATAATTCACCCCTCCACTTT; CDR3 protein: CASSPLIRGGTGHNSPLHF
clone size: NA; J gene: TRBJ1-4; D gene: TRBD1; V gene: TRBV11-3; CDR3 DNA: TGTGCCAGCAGCTACAGGGGGGGAGAGGCTAATGAAAAACTGTTTTTT; CDR3 protein: CASSYRGGEANEKLFF
clone size: NA; J gene: TRBJ1-2; D gene: NA; V gene: TRBV18; CDR3 DNA: TGTGCCAGCTCACAGGGGCAGAACTATGGCTACACCTTC; CDR3 protein: CASSQGQNYGYTF
clone size: NA; J gene: TRBJ2-4; D gene: TRBD1; V gene: TRBV19; CDR3 DNA: TGTGCCAGCGGCCCTCAGGGGGCGCAGAGCATTCAGTACTTC; CDR3 protein: CASGPQGAQSIQYF
clone size: once; J gene: TRBJ1-5; D gene: TRBD1; V gene: TRBV28; CDR3 DNA: TGTGCCAGCCATTACGTGGGACAGGGGAATCAGCCCCAGCATTTT; CDR3 protein: CASHYVGQGNQPQHF
clone size: NA; J gene: TRBJ2-1; D gene: NA; V gene: TRBV4-3; CDR3 DNA: TGCGCCAGCAGCCCCGCGGGGGCTTACAATGAGCAGTTCTTC; CDR3 protein: CASSPAGAYNEQFF
clone size: NA; J gene: TRBJ1-5; D gene: NA; V gene: TRBV6-6; CDR3 DNA: TGTGCCAGCAGTTACTCGGAGGGCAATCAGCCCCAGCATTTT; CDR3 protein: CASSYSEGNQPQHF
clone size: NA; J gene: TRBJ1-5; D gene: NA; V gene: TRBV2; CDR3 DNA: TGTGCCAGCAGTGAAGAGGGGAATCAGCCCCAGCATTTT; CDR3 protein: CASSEEGNQPQHF
clone size: NA; J gene: TRBJ1-3; D gene: NA; V gene: TRBV7-2; CDR3 DNA: TGTGCCAGCAGCTTAGGTTCAGGAAACACCATATATTTT; CDR3 protein: CASSLGSGNTIYF
clone size: NA; J gene: TRBJ1-5; D gene: TRBD1; V gene: TRBV10-2; CDR3 DNA: TGCGCCAGCAGTCTTGGACAGGGATGGAATCAGCCCCAGCATTTT; CDR3 protein: CASSLGQGWNQPQHF
clone size: NA; J gene: TRBJ1-2; D gene: TRBD1; V gene: TRBV19; CDR3 DNA: TGTGCCAGTAGTATCCGGGACAGGGGGAGAGGAGGCTACACCTTC; CDR3 protein: CASSIRDRGRGGYTF
clone size: few; J gene: TRBJ1-2; D gene: NA; V gene: TRBV7-9; CDR3 DNA: TGTGCCAGCAGCTTAATCAGGACAGACAACTATGGCTACACCTTC; CDR3 protein: CASSLIRTDNYGYTF
clone size: NA; J gene: TRBJ1-4; D gene: NA; V gene: TRBV19; CDR3 DNA: TGTGCCAGTAGTATAGGAGAAGCATCCTATGAAAAACTGTTTTTT; CDR3 protein: CASSIGEASYEKLFF
clone size: NA; J gene: TRBJ1-6; D gene: NA; V gene: TRBV6-2/TRBV6-3; CDR3 DNA: TGTGCCAGCAGTTACGAGCGGGGGGCGCTTCTTAATTCACCCCTCCACTTT; CDR3 protein: CASSYERGALLNSPLHF
clone size: NA; J gene: TRBJ2-1; D gene: NA; V gene: TRBV2; CDR3 DNA: TGTGCCAGCAGCGACGGGACTTGGCAGTTCTTC; CDR3 protein: CASSDGTWQFF
clone size: NA; J gene: TRBJ2-2; D gene: TRBD1; V gene: TRBV5-4; CDR3 DNA: TGTGCCAGCAGCACGGGACAGGTTCGGGACACCGGGGAGCTGTTTTTT; CDR3 protein: CASSTGQVRDTGELFF